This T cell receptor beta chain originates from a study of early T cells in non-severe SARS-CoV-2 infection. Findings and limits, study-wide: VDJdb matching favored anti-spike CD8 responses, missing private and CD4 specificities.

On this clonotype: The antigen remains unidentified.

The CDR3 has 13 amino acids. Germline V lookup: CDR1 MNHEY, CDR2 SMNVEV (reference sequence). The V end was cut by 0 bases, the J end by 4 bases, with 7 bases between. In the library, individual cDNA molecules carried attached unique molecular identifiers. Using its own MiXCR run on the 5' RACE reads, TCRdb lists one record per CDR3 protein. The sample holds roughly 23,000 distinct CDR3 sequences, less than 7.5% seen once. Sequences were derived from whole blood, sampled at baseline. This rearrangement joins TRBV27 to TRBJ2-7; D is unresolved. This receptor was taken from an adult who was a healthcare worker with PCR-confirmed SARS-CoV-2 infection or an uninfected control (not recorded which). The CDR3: CASSLSTRYEQYF. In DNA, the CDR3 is TGTGCCAGCAGTTTATCTACCCGTTACGAGCAGTACTTC.